This T cell receptor (beta chain) was obtained from a study of PD-L1 blockade in urothelial cancer. The overall study: A median of about 1,500 T cells was obtained from tumor samples.

V was cut by 7 bases and J by 2 bases, with 9 bases left in between. Germline CDR1 and CDR2: LNHDA and SQIVND (reference sequence). The CDR3 has 14 amino acids. Here immunoSEQ multiplex PCR was the method, and the copy in TCRdb shows in-frame clones only, minus some. The repertoire holds more than 35,000 clones, 35% to 40% seen once, with about 8.9% in the top ten. The clonotype originates from a man aged 55-75 years with urothelial cancer. Sample: tumor tissue, taken before atezolizumab (anti-PD-L1) treatment. The genes are TRBV19 and TRBJ2-6; no clear D gene. CDR3 sequence: CASKTSAGANVLTF. The CDR3 DNA sequence: TGTGCCAGTAAGACCTCGGCTGGGGCCAACGTCCTGACTTTC.